This record concerns one T cell receptor beta chain sequence. Authors' methods: Amplification from reference gene primers served as the basis for estimated nucleated cell counts. Repertoires were generated with immunoSEQ multiplex PCR, while TCRdb's copy carries only in-frame clones and drops some. That table is the source of V, J and clone size, and D and trimming were worked out from the DNA. Here the sample spans 130,000 to 150,000 clones, about 89% being singletons. The CDR3 length is 14 residues. V lost 0 bases and J lost 2, with 8 bases in between. Germline loops: CDR1 SGHRS, CDR2 YFSETQ. This specimen comes from a study of blood T cell repertoires in COVID-19. For the study at large: The study drew acute and convalescent COVID-19 samples from the United States, Italy and Spain. From T cells, B-cell-depleted T cells, or PBMCs came the material, which was cDNA or gDNA.

The sequenced material came from peripheral blood. The chain combines TRBV5-1 with TRBJ1-1; D is uncertain. The receptor was derived from a man aged 45-65 years who had recovered from COVID-19. CDR3 DNA: TGCGCCAGCAGCTTGGTGTCTATAAACACTGAAGCTTTCTTT. This sequence encodes CASSLVSINTEAFF.